This T cell receptor beta chain was captured by sequencing in a study of T cell responses to AZD1222 COVID-19 vaccine. Across the study: Second-dose recipients at about 4 or about 12 weeks were treated as one pooled group. Whole-study findings and limits: Donors in the cohort were predominantly white British and more often female, and clonal diversity was possibly underestimated. The span of vaccine-associated CD4 TCRs extended across spike, with dominance at 160-218 and 743-854.

The repertoire was sequenced with immunoSEQ multiplex PCR; TCRdb's copy has only in-frame clones and lacks some. The sample includes roughly 50,000 clones, about 85% of them seen just once. In regard to this clone: Antigen unknown.

The sequenced sample was peripheral blood, obtained on day 0 of AZD1222 vaccination. The sequence was obtained from an adult in good health.

CDR3 DNA sequence: TGTGCCAGCAGCAGCTCAGGGGTTGATCAGTTCTTC. Protein: CASSSSGVDQFF. The V and J genes are TRBV12-3 or TRBV12-4 and TRBJ2-1, with D possibly TRBD1 on 6 matching bases. This CDR3 region has 12 residues. Between the trimmed V and J ends, which lost 6 bases and 13 bases, there was a span of 16 bases.